The 22 T cell receptor beta chains reported below all come from one sample, sequenced in a study of regulatory T cells in long-lasting Graves disease. Relying on iRepertoire HTBI primers and Arm-PCR of CDR3 regions, the team built TCR beta libraries. Via MiXCR, TCRdb re-called the multiplex PCR reads, giving one row per CDR3 protein. The sample shows 390,000 or so distinct CDR3 sequences, roughly 24% of them seen only once. Documented time point: persistent/refractory GD, antithyroid drugs over 5 years with positive TRAb. Generation of the TCR library employed RNA extracted from PBMCs. Here the sequenced sample was peripheral blood mononuclear cells (PBMCs), taken when the disease was refractory, from a patient treated with antithyroid drugs. All receptors derive from a woman aged 35 to 49 with Graves disease.

This clonotype was picked up many times. The chain combines TRBV6-5 with TRBJ1-6; D gene ambiguous. V lost 0 bases and J lost 0, with 12 bases in between. Looked up from germline, CDR1 is MNHEY and CDR2 is SVGAGI. This CDR3 comprises 18 residues. This CDR3 is CASSYSSSPSSYNSPLHF. The CDR3 nucleotides are TGTGCCAGCAGTTACTCGTCGTCGCCGAGCTCCTATAATTCACCCCTCCACTTT.

J is TRBJ1-1 and V is TRBV4-1; D unresolved. V was trimmed by 0 bases and J by 0 bases, leaving 5 bases between them. CDR1 is MGHRA and CDR2 is YSYEKL in the germline V gene. The CDR3 has 14 amino acids. The CDR3 is CASSQDNLNTEAFF. Written as DNA, the CDR3 is TGCGCCAGCAGCCAAGATAACCTGAACACTGAAGCTTTCTTT.

The chain uses TRBV28 and TRBJ2-7; 9 bases align to TRBD1. This CDR3 has 18 residues. The germline gives CDR1 MDHEN, CDR2 SYDVKM. With 4 bases clipped from V and 3 bases from J, the junction kept 16 bases outside the gene matches. The CDR3 nucleotides are TGTGCCAGCAGTTCCAGAACCTTAACAGGGGGCGGCAGCTACGAGCAGTACTTC. Its protein is CASSSRTLTGGGSYEQYF.

This clonotype appeared a few times. The chain joins TRBV10-2 to TRBJ2-5; 11 bases are shared with TRBD2. The DNA end is more similar to TRBJ2-1, so the J call may be wrong. CDR1 and CDR2 from the germline V gene are WSHSY and SAAADI. CDR3 size: 14 residues. CDR3 protein: CASSSSGRAVEQFF. The CDR3 nucleotides read TGCGCCAGCAGTAGTAGCGGGAGGGCCGTTGAGCAGTTCTTC.

This clonotype was seen at least ten times. CDR3: CASRLRGRGEQYF. CDR3 DNA sequence: TGTGCCAGCAGATTAAGGGGGAGGGGAGAGCAGTACTTC. The chain joins TRBV28 to TRBJ2-7; TRBD2 might be the D (7 bases). Germline V CDR1 and CDR2: MDHEN, SYDVKM. The CDR3 spans 13 residues. Between the trimmed V and J ends, which lost 6 bases and 7 bases, there was a span of 16 bases.

The J gene is TRBJ2-7, the V gene TRBV6-2 or TRBV6-3; 10 bases are a match to TRBD2. CDR1 and CDR2 from the germline V gene are MNHEY and SVGEGT. The CDR3 consists of 19 residues. Trimming took 8 bases from V and 9 from J; bases not matched to a gene: 28. This chain's CDR3 is CASRTPGLANFPGINRQYF. The CDR3 DNA reads as TGTGCCAGCCGGACACCGGGACTAGCGAACTTTCCTGGGATCAATAGGCAGTACTTC.

This clonotype showed up many times. V is TRBV10-3 and J is TRBJ1-1; no clear D. This CDR3 is built from 14 residues. V was shortened by 6 bases and J by 0 bases, with 11 bases between the two germline ends. CDR1 is ENHRY and CDR2 is SYGVKD in the germline V gene. Here the CDR3 reads CAISSGGMNTEAFF. DNA of the CDR3: TGTGCCATCAGCTCTGGAGGAATGAACACTGAAGCTTTCTTT.

This clonotype was seen many times. This sequence joins TRBV28 and TRBJ2-7; 13 bases are shared with TRBD2. In germline, CDR1 is MDHEN, CDR2 SYDVKM. V lost 5 bases, J lost 0 bases, and 13 bases stayed unmatched. The CDR3 totals 19 residues. CDR3 nucleotides: TGTGCCAGCAGTCCCCACCGCCCCGGGACTAGCGGGGCCTCCTACGAGCAGTACTTC. Its protein product is CASSPHRPGTSGASYEQYF.

The table lists this clonotype with many counts. V and J are TRBV28 and TRBJ2-7, with TRBD2 matching over 9 bases. CDR1 and CDR2 (germline): MDHEN, SYDVKM. The CDR3 is made up of 14 amino acids. The junction had 6 bases not matched to a gene; V was cut back by 2 bases and J by 7 bases. Here the CDR3 DNA reads TGTGCCAGCAGTTTAGGCGGGAGGGCCGTGGAGCAGTACTTC. Amino acids: CASSLGGRAVEQYF.

This clonotype was counted at least ten times. This sequence joins TRBV6-5 and TRBJ2-1, with 8 bases identical to TRBD2. Germline CDR1 MNHEY, CDR2 SVGAGI. The J segment lost 7 bases and the V segment lost 2 bases, leaving 4 bases of the junction unmatched. The CDR3 extends over 14 amino acids. Here the CDR3 DNA reads TGTGCCAGCAGTTACACCGGGACTAGTAATGAGCAGTTCTTC. This gives the protein CASSYTGTSNEQFF.

This clonotype was seen many times. The rearrangement joins TRBV6-1 to TRBJ1-5; possible D gene TRBD1, 5 bases. Trimming removed 7 bases at V and 8 bases at J, with 18 bases between. Germline V gene data show CDR1 as MNHNS and CDR2 as SASEGT. This CDR3 is built from 14 residues. The CDR3 loop reads CASTQGEGVKPQHF. The CDR3 region has the DNA TGTGCCAGCACCCAAGGGGAAGGGGTGAAGCCCCAGCATTTT.

This clonotype was seen repeatedly, ten times or more. V and J are TRBV28 and TRBJ2-7; 9 nucleotides agree with TRBD1. Trimming removed 4 bases from V and 5 bases from J; junction bases left unmatched: 9. This CDR3 has 15 residues. The germline V gene has CDR1 MDHEN and CDR2 SYDVKM. The CDR3 DNA reads TGTGCCAGCAGTTCCCCCGGGACAGGGCCCCACGAGCAGTACTTC. This translates into CASSSPGTGPHEQYF.

This clonotype occurred a few times. This chain uses TRBV12-3 or TRBV12-4 with TRBJ1-4, with 7 nucleotides matching TRBD1. The trim removed 6 bases at V and 8 bases at J, leaving 18 bases unmatched. The CDR3 spans 17 residues. The DNA for the CDR3 is TGTGCCAGCAGCCCGACAGGGAAGACTTTCCCTGGGGAAAAACTGTTTTTT. Translated, it gives CASSPTGKTFPGEKLFF.

In this sample, this clonotype turned up a few times. The J gene is TRBJ1-3, the V gene TRBV6-1; D uncertain. The CDR3 sequence is 13 residues long. Germline loops: CDR1 MNHNS, CDR2 SASEGT. V dropped 2 bases and J dropped 5 bases, with 7 bases sitting between them. The CDR3 is CASSEKTRNTIYF. In DNA, the CDR3 is TGTGCCAGCAGTGAAAAAACCAGAAACACCATATATTTT.

This clonotype showed up many times. The chain links TRBV28 to TRBJ2-2; D unclear. V lost 5 bases to trimming and J lost 5 bases, with 15 bases between them. The CDR3 contains 15 residues. Germline V gene data show CDR1 as MDHEN and CDR2 as SYDVKM. CDR3 nucleotides: TGTGCCAGCAGTCCCCCTCTAGTGGGAACCGGGGAGCTGTTTTTT. Residues: CASSPPLVGTGELFF.

This clonotype came up many times. V is TRBV7-9 and J is TRBJ2-7; 8 positions agree with TRBD1. The J segment lost 4 bases and the V segment lost 4 bases, leaving 6 bases of the junction unmatched. There are 14 residues in the CDR3. CDR1 SEHNR and CDR2 FQNEAQ come from the germline V gene (reference sequence). The CDR3 sequence: CASSYTGQGYEQYF. The DNA for the CDR3 is TGTGCCAGCAGCTACACCGGACAGGGTTACGAGCAGTACTTC.

This chain uses TRBV6-1 with TRBJ1-5; the D gene is possibly TRBD1 (5 bases). The length of the CDR3 is 15 residues. The germline V gene has CDR1 MNHNS and CDR2 SASEGT. V was cut by 6 bases and J by 4 bases, with 16 bases left in between. The CDR3 sequence: CASRSHRTTNQPQHF. The CDR3 DNA reads TGTGCCAGCAGATCCCACCGGACAACTAATCAGCCCCAGCATTTT.

V is TRBV28 and J is TRBJ1-5; 7 bases map to TRBD1. Germline assignment: CDR1 MDHEN and CDR2 SYDVKM. The CDR3 is 15 residues long. The ends lost 2 bases at V and 5 bases at J; junction bases unmatched: 6. This CDR3 reads CASSLGTGVDQPQHF. CDR3 sequence (DNA): TGTGCCAGCAGTTTAGGAACAGGGGTGGATCAGCCCCAGCATTTT.

The rearrangement uses TRBV5-1 and TRBJ1-3, with D possibly being TRBD1 (5 bases). The germline V gene has CDR1 SGHRS and CDR2 YFSETQ. The CDR3 is 15 amino acids. Between the trimmed V and J ends, which lost 0 bases and 2 bases, there was a span of 9 bases. In nucleotides, the CDR3 is TGCGCCAGCAGCTTGGAGGGGTCGGCTGGAAACACCATATATTTT. Translated, it gives CASSLEGSAGNTIYF.

Many counts were recorded for this clonotype. V gene TRBV6-1 combines with J gene TRBJ1-4; D is unresolved. Germline V gene sequence: CDR1 MNHNS, CDR2 SASEGT. CDR3 length: 13 residues. Trimming pared 3 bases from V and 11 bases from J, leaving 13 bases between. CDR3 sequence: CASSDIVGRKLFF. CDR3 nucleotide sequence: TGTGCCAGCAGTGATATCGTGGGGAGGAAACTGTTTTTT.

Concerning this clonotype: This could be a read error, since a much larger clone is one nucleotide away. This chain uses TRBV28 with TRBJ2-7; no definite D call. V gave up 5 bases and J gave up 1 base, with 18 bases separating them. Per the germline V gene, CDR1 is MDHEN and CDR2 is SYDVKM. The CDR3 length is 16 residues. CDR3 bases: TGTGCCAGCAGTCCAGTCGGACCCTCCTTGTCCTACGAGCAGTACTTC. The encoded protein is CASSPVGPSLSYEQYF.

This clonotype was recorded at least ten times. The V gene is TRBV5-4, the J gene TRBJ2-5; 7 bases align to TRBD2. The CDR3 has 15 residues. CDR1 is SGHNT and CDR2 is YYREEE in the germline V gene (reference sequence). V trimming: 3 bases; J trimming: 5 bases; junction bases outside the gene matches: 10. CDR3 DNA sequence: TGTGCCAGCAGCTCGAAAGCGGGAAGCGGGGAGACCCAGTACTTC. It translates to CASSSKAGSGETQYF.